These 25 T cell receptor beta chains share one sample of origin, sequenced in a study of cytomegalovirus exposure and HLA in healthy donors. Researchers ran the PCR with 60 Vbeta and 13 Jbeta primers. Profiling relied on immunoSEQ multiplex PCR, and the TCRdb table lists in-frame clones only, not all of them. The profile covers roughly 120,000 clones, with around 64% appearing a single time and roughly 9% taken by the ten largest. The sequencing sample was made of PBMCs. Receptor source: a man aged 25-45 years in good health and CMV-seropositive.

The chain couples TRBV7-6 to TRBJ2-1, with 8 bases identical to TRBD2. V shed 2 bases, J shed 7 bases, and the junction held 13 bases outside the gene matches. CDR1 and CDR2 (germline): SGHVS, FNYEAQ. The CDR3 sequence is 17 residues long. The chain's CDR3 is CASSLILRTSTRNEQFF. The CDR3 DNA sequence: TGTGCCAGCAGCTTAATCCTGCGGACTAGCACGAGGAATGAGCAGTTCTTC.

The chain joins TRBV5-1 to TRBJ2-3, with D maybe TRBD2 (5 bases). Per germline, CDR1 SGHRS and CDR2 YFSETQ. CDR3 length: 16 amino acids. Trimming took 0 bases from V and 0 from J, leaving 11 bases between them. This CDR3 is CASSLVMGASTDTQYF. CDR3 nucleotide sequence: TGCGCCAGCAGCTTGGTTATGGGAGCCAGCACAGATACGCAGTATTTT.

The chain employs TRBV29-1 and TRBJ1-5, with TRBD1 as a possible D gene (6 bases). The CDR3 runs to 13 residues. The V end was cut by 6 bases, the J end by 3 bases, with 12 bases between. Per the germline V gene, CDR1 is SQVTM and CDR2 is ANQGSEA. The CDR3 here is CSVVTGFNQPQHF. CDR3 sequence (DNA): TGCAGCGTGGTGACAGGATTCAATCAGCCCCAGCATTTT. The full variable domain, its missing parts supplied by reference TRBV29-1 and TRBJ1-5, is SAVISQKPSRDICQRGTSLTIQCQVDSQVTMMFWYRQQPGQSLTLIATANQGSEATYESGFVIDKFPISRPNLTFSTLTVSNMSPEDSSIYLCSVVTGFNQPQHFGDGTRLSIL.

This clone was counted a few times. The chain couples TRBV6-5 to TRBJ2-4, with 7 positions matching TRBD1. The CDR3 has 13 amino acids. Germline loops: CDR1 MNHEY, CDR2 SVGAGI. The junction had 0 bases not matched to a gene; V was cut back by 6 bases and J by 1 base. This CDR3 reads CASRQGAKNIQYF. The CDR3 region has the DNA TGTGCCAGCAGACAGGGGGCCAAAAACATTCAGTACTTC.

There are a few counts of this clone. The chain couples TRBV6-1 to TRBJ2-7; 7 bases line up with TRBD1. The germline V gene encodes CDR1 MNHNS and CDR2 SASEGT. This CDR3 spans 14 amino acids. The V gene end was trimmed by 6 bases and the J gene end by 1 base; junction bases not matched to a gene: 6. This CDR3 is CASSHGTESYEQYV. CDR3 bases: TGTGCCAGCAGCCATGGGACAGAGTCCTACGAGCAGTACGTC.

This clone has just one count. This chain joins TRBV28 and TRBJ1-2, with D unclear. V shed 4 bases and J shed 5 bases, with 8 bases lying between them. CDR1 MDHEN and CDR2 SYDVKM come from the germline V gene. This CDR3 has 12 amino acids. The CDR3 coding sequence is TGTGCCAGCAGTTCTATCGGTTATGGCTACACCTTC. Translated: CASSSIGYGYTF.

This clone has just a few counts. The V call is TRBV7-9, the J call TRBJ1-4; 7 nucleotides agree with TRBD1. This CDR3 spans 14 amino acids. Losses at the gene ends were 5 bases for V and 8 bases for J; bases not matched to a gene: 8. The germline gives CDR1 SEHNR, CDR2 FQNEAQ (reference sequence). CDR3 loop: CASSRGTAQEKLFF. CDR3 DNA: TGTGCCAGCAGCCGCGGGACAGCTCAAGAAAAACTGTTTTTT.

V gene TRBV28 combines with J gene TRBJ1-1; D gene uncertain. Trimming removed 6 bases from V and 2 bases from J, with 10 bases in between. CDR3 length: 13 residues. The germline V gene encodes CDR1 MDHEN and CDR2 SYDVKM. DNA of the CDR3: TGTGCCAGCAGAAATATAAAAAACACTGAAGCTTTCTTT. Its protein product is CASRNIKNTEAFF.

Here the CDR3 DNA reads TGTGCCAGCAGCTTATCTACAGGGACCGAAGAGACCCAGTACTTC. It yields the protein CASSLSTGTEETQYF. The chain has TRBV7-2 and TRBJ2-5, with D maybe TRBD1 (6 bases). The CDR3 totals 15 residues. Trimming removed 2 bases from V and 3 bases from J, with 13 bases in between. The germline V gene encodes CDR1 SGHTA and CDR2 FQGNSA. Drawing the rest from reference TRBV7-2 and TRBJ2-5, the complete variable domain is GAGVSQSPSNKVTEKGKDVELRCDPISGHTALYWYRQSLGQGLEFLIYFQGNSAPDKSGLPSDRFSAERTGGSVSTLTIQRTQQEDSAVYLCASSLSTGTEETQYFGPGTRLLVL.

The rearrangement links TRBV12-2 to TRBJ1-1. TRBV12-2 is an annotated pseudogene. The CDR3 is 16 amino acids. CDR3 sequence (DNA): TGTGCAAGTCGCTTAGGAGGGGGGGGATCGAACACTGAAGCTTTCTTT. This translates into CASRLGGGGSNTEAFF.

V and J are TRBV25-1 and TRBJ2-5, with 7 bases fitting TRBD1. V trimming: 2 bases; J trimming: 5 bases; junction bases outside the gene matches: 14. This CDR3 spans 17 amino acids. CDR1 is MGHDK, CDR2 SYGVNS, per germline. CDR3 sequence reads: CASSERPSQQGKETQYF. The CDR3 region has the DNA TGTGCCAGCAGTGAAAGGCCCTCCCAACAGGGGAAGGAGACCCAGTACTTC.

The chain links TRBV7-9 to TRBJ1-1, with unresolved D. V lost 1 base to trimming and J lost 1 base, with 13 bases between them. The CDR3 loop spans 16 amino acids. Germline V CDR1 and CDR2: SEHNR, FQNEAQ (reference sequence). In DNA, the CDR3 is TGTGCCAGCAGCTTAGGTCGGGGTTCTAAGAACACTGAAGCTTTCTTT. Amino acid sequence: CASSLGRGSKNTEAFF.

The chain has TRBV4-3 and TRBJ2-1, with D uncertain. V shed 0 bases and J shed 7 bases, with 10 bases lying between them. CDR1 and CDR2 (germline): LGHNA, YSLEER. This CDR3 region has 14 residues. CDR3 nucleotides: TGCGCCAGCAGCCAAGATAAAATGCGGAATGAGCAGTTCTTC. This codes for CASSQDKMRNEQFF.

The V call is TRBV27, the J call TRBJ2-1; D call uncertain. There are 15 residues in the CDR3. Germline CDR1 and CDR2: MNHEY and SMNVEV (reference sequence). Trimming cost V 3 bases and J 8 bases, with 17 bases left between them. In DNA form, the CDR3 reads TGTGCCAGCAGTTTCCAGGCTCGTTATTTTGATGAGCAGTTCTTC. Amino acid sequence: CASSFQARYFDEQFF.

This clone has only a few counts. This chain connects TRBV4-3 to TRBJ2-1; D possibly corresponds to TRBD2 (8 bases). CDR1 LGHNA and CDR2 YSLEER come from the germline V gene. The ends were cut back, 10 bases at V and 4 bases at J, with 23 bases in the middle. The CDR3 runs to 16 residues. The CDR3 DNA sequence: TGCGCCACCCCGGAGGGGGCTAGCGGGTATTACAATGAGCAGTTCTTC. It yields the protein CATPEGASGYYNEQFF.

The V call is TRBV4-1, the J call TRBJ1-4; 7 positions agree with TRBD1. The CDR3 consists of 15 residues. Germline values: CDR1 MGHRA, CDR2 YSYEKL. V dropped 1 base and J dropped 6; count of bases not matched to a gene: 5. In DNA form, the CDR3 reads TGCGCCAGCAGCCAAGGGGACAGTAATTATGAAAAACTGTTTTTT. It is translated as CASSQGDSNYEKLFF.

This clone appeared a few times. The chain couples TRBV30 to TRBJ1-1; possible D gene TRBD1, 5 bases. This CDR3 comprises 11 residues. V lost 2 bases and J lost 7, with 8 bases in between. Germline CDR1 GTSNPN, CDR2 SVGIG (reference sequence). This CDR3 reads CAWSRQYEAFF. In nucleotides, the CDR3 is TGTGCCTGGAGTCGACAGTATGAAGCTTTCTTT. The complete variable domain, with remaining parts taken from reference TRBV30 and TRBJ1-1, reads SQTIHQWPATLVQPVGSPLSLECTVEGTSNPNLYWYRQAAGRGLQLLFYSVGIGQISSEVPQNLSASRPQDRQFILSSKKLLLSDSGFYLCAWSRQYEAFFGQGTRLTVV.

This clone has more than one count but fewer than ten. This chain links TRBV10-3 with TRBJ2-3, with TRBD1 matching 8 bases. Per the germline V gene, CDR1 is ENHRY and CDR2 is SYGVKD. V shed 6 bases, J shed 1 base, and the junction held 3 bases outside the gene matches. The CDR3 covers 14 residues. CDR3 bases: TGTGCCATCAGGAAGGGACAGGGCACAGATACGCAGTATTTT. Translation: CAIRKGQGTDTQYF.

The V gene is TRBV7-9, the J gene TRBJ1-2, with 9 bases that match TRBD1. This CDR3 is 15 amino acids long. V was pared by 1 base and J by 7 bases, with 7 bases of the junction left unmatched. Germline lookup yields CDR1 SEHNR and CDR2 FQNEAQ (reference sequence). For the CDR3, the DNA is TGTGCCAGCAGCTTAGATTGGGACAGGGTTGGTGGCTACACCTTC. It codes for CASSLDWDRVGGYTF.

The gene calls are TRBV1 and TRBJ2-5; the listed D gene, TRBD1, was not tested against the DNA. TRBV1 is noted as a pseudogene. This CDR3 has 14 residues. The CDR3 DNA is TGCACCAGCAGCCAATCCCCTTCAGGGGGGCCCCGGTACTTC. It translates to CTSSQSPSGGPRYF.

The genes are TRBV30 and TRBJ1-2; D remains unclear. The germline V gene encodes CDR1 GTSNPN and CDR2 SVGIG (reference sequence). Trimming removed 0 bases at V and 8 bases at J, with 13 bases between. The CDR3 extends over 13 amino acids. The chain's CDR3 is CAWSVSLSGGYTF. CDR3 DNA sequence: TGTGCCTGGAGTGTAAGTTTGTCGGGAGGCTACACCTTC. Together with reference TRBV30 and TRBJ1-2, the CDR3 gives the full variable domain: SQTIHQWPATLVQPVGSPLSLECTVEGTSNPNLYWYRQAAGRGLQLLFYSVGIGQISSEVPQNLSASRPQDRQFILSSKKLLLSDSGFYLCAWSVSLSGGYTFGSGTRLTVV.

This chain links TRBV19 with TRBJ1-2; no reliable D call. Trimming removed 5 bases at V and 10 bases at J, with 17 bases between. There are 13 residues in the CDR3. The germline V gene encodes CDR1 LNHDA and CDR2 SQIVND (reference sequence). DNA of the CDR3: TGTGCCAGTAGTCCTTCCCTTATATCGTACTACACCTTC. Its translation: CASSPSLISYYTF.

V is TRBV29-1 and J is TRBJ2-5; 10 bases agree with TRBD1. Germline CDR1 SQVTM, CDR2 ANQGSEA. The CDR3 runs 16 residues. V shed 6 bases, J shed 3 bases, and the junction held 13 bases outside the gene matches. CDR3 sequence: CSVCSPGQGTKETQYF. CDR3 DNA: TGCAGCGTATGCTCCCCGGGACAGGGGACCAAAGAGACCCAGTACTTC.

This clone was found once. The CDR3 is CASSFRGTYNSPLHF. The CDR3 nucleotides are TGTGCCAGCAGCTTCAGGGGTACCTATAATTCACCCCTCCACTTT. The J gene is TRBJ1-6, the V gene TRBV5-6, with D tentatively TRBD1 (6 bases). V was pared by 2 bases and J by 2 bases, with 8 bases between. Germline V gives CDR1 SGHDT, CDR2 YYEEEE. The CDR3 length is 15 residues.

The chain uses TRBV11-3 and TRBJ2-3; 8 nucleotides line up with TRBD1. CDR3 size: 17 residues. J gave up 1 base and V 6 bases, and 12 bases lay outside the gene matches. Germline assignment: CDR1 SGHNT and CDR2 YENEEA. The CDR3 sequence: CASRHIRQTGGTDTQYF. CDR3 nucleotides: TGTGCCAGCAGGCATATTCGCCAGACAGGGGGCACAGATACGCAGTATTTT. The complete variable domain, with remaining parts taken from reference TRBV11-3 and TRBJ2-3, reads EAGVVQSPRYKIIEKKQPVAFWCNPISGHNTLYWYLQNLGQGPELLIRYENEEAVDDSQLPKDRFSAERLKGVDSTLKIQPAELGDSAVYLCASRHIRQTGGTDTQYFGPGTRLTVL.